This is a list of T cell receptor beta chains from one sample in a study of CD8 T cells in ankylosing spondylitis. TCRdb itself ran the 5' RACE reads through MiXCR, one entry per CDR3 protein. The data contain some 130,000 distinct CDR3 sequences, around 6.6% of them singletons. Input material: blood, either unsorted or a sorted T cell fraction (not recorded which). The receptors here all came from a female donor with ankylosing spondylitis or in good health (not recorded which). The CDR3 runs from the conserved cysteine through the conserved F or W. D genes are given only for firm matches. Size values are once, few and many counts, or a class for expanded clones, and some rows have none.

>NA|many|TRBV7-9|TRBJ1-4
CASSHRVPNEKLFF
TGTGCCAGCAGCCACCGGGTGCCTAATGAAAAACTGTTTTTT
>TRBD2|many|TRBV7-9|TRBJ2-3
CASSFQRGGGADTQYF
TGTGCCAGCAGCTTCCAGCGGGGGGGCGGCGCAGATACGCAGTATTTT
>NA|many|TRBV5-1|TRBJ2-3
CASTGLITDTQYF
TGCGCCAGCACCGGACTCATCACAGATACGCAGTATTTT
>NA|many|TRBV11-2|TRBJ2-2
CASSLSGEFGELFF
TGTGCCAGCAGCTTATCCGGGGAGTTCGGGGAGCTGTTTTTT
>NA|many|TRBV20-1|TRBJ2-3
CSARVKGLVTDTQYF
TGCAGTGCTAGAGTTAAAGGCCTAGTCACAGATACGCAGTATTTT
>TRBD1|many|TRBV12-3/TRBV12-4|TRBJ1-1
CASTLRTGWTEAFF
TGTGCCAGCACCTTACGGACAGGGTGGACTGAAGCTTTCTTT
>TRBD1|NA|TRBV10-2|TRBJ1-6
CASCSTGDLNSPLHF
TGCGCCAGCTGTAGTACAGGGGACCTAAATTCACCCCTCCACTTT
>NA|many|TRBV6-1|TRBJ2-1
CASSRQDGDNEQFF
TGTGCCAGCAGCAGACAGGACGGGGACAATGAGCAGTTCTTC
>NA|few|TRBV24-1|TRBJ2-3
CATSDFGNIGTDTQYF
TGTGCCACCAGTGATTTTGGGAACATAGGCACAGATACGCAGTATTTT
>NA|many|TRBV6-2/TRBV6-3|TRBJ1-5
CASTPTVSNQPQHF
TGTGCCAGCACCCCGACTGTTAGCAATCAGCCCCAGCATTTT
>TRBD1|many|TRBV5-1|TRBJ2-3
CASSPDRGRSTDTQYF
TGCGCCAGCAGTCCGGACAGGGGGCGAAGCACAGATACGCAGTATTTT
>TRBD2|many|TRBV9|TRBJ2-2
CASSATAGGNTGELFF
TGTGCCAGCAGCGCTACAGCGGGGGGGAACACCGGGGAGCTGTTTTTT
>NA|many|TRBV11-2|TRBJ1-2
CASSLRILGTEGYTF
TGTGCCAGCAGCTTACGAATTTTGGGTACGGAAGGCTACACCTTC
>NA|many|TRBV11-2|TRBJ2-4
CASSLDRGIGRDIQYF
TGTGCCAGCAGCTTAGATCGAGGGATCGGACGGGACATTCAGTACTTC
>TRBD1|many|TRBV12-3/TRBV12-4|TRBJ2-3
CASSLNRGLGDTQYF
TGTGCCAGCAGTTTGAACAGGGGGTTGGGAGATACGCAGTATTTT
>NA|NA|TRBV5-1|TRBJ2-7
CASSLVGTPSYEQYF
TGCGCCAGCAGCTTGGTGGGGACCCCCTCCTACGAGCAGTACTTC
>TRBD1|many|TRBV4-1|TRBJ2-3
CASSPRDRRTDTQYF
TGCGCCAGCAGCCCAAGGGACAGGAGAACAGATACGCAGTATTTT
>NA|many|TRBV20-1|TRBJ2-1
CSARAGELDGDEQFF
TGCAGTGCTAGAGCCGGAGAACTAGACGGCGATGAGCAGTTCTTC
>NA|many|TRBV7-2|TRBJ1-3
CASSQLRGTGNTIYF
TGTGCCAGCAGCCAACTTAGGGGAACAGGAAACACCATATATTTT
>NA|many|TRBV5-1|TRBJ2-2
CASSLWPGAGELFF
TGCGCCAGCAGCTTGTGGCCCGGGGCGGGGGAGCTGTTTTTT
>NA|NA|TRBV5-1|TRBJ1-4
CASSLEAATNEKLFF
TGCGCCAGCAGCTTGGAGGCAGCAACTAATGAAAAACTGTTTTTT
>TRBD2|many|TRBV10-3|TRBJ2-5
CAIGTSGDQETQYF
TGTGCCATCGGGACTAGCGGTGACCAAGAGACCCAGTACTTC
>NA|many|TRBV20-1|TRBJ2-2
CSANRENTGELFF
TGCAGTGCAAACAGGGAGAACACCGGGGAGCTGTTTTTT
>NA|many|TRBV20-1|TRBJ2-1
CSALEGDRNEQFF
TGCAGTGCCTTGGAGGGTGATCGGAATGAGCAGTTCTTC
>NA|many|TRBV2|TRBJ2-2
CASTPRNRLVTGELFF
TGTGCCAGCACTCCGAGGAACCGACTAGTCACCGGGGAGCTGTTTTTT
>TRBD1|many|TRBV7-7|TRBJ2-1
CASSLGTGDEQFF
TGTGCTAGCAGCCTCGGGACAGGGGATGAGCAGTTCTTC
>NA|NA|TRBV7-2|TRBJ2-7
CASSLVRGTSYEQYF
TGTGCCAGCAGCTTAGTACGGGGAACCTCCTACGAGCAGTACTTC
>NA|NA|TRBV5-1|TRBJ2-5
CASSADGTWDQYF
TGCGCCAGCAGCGCGGACGGGACTTGGGACCAGTACTTC
>TRBD2|many|TRBV27|TRBJ2-3
CASSVLAGGLSDTQYF
TGTGCCAGCAGTGTCCTAGCGGGGGGGCTGTCAGATACGCAGTATTTT
>NA|many|TRBV3-1|TRBJ1-1
CAAGVGTEAFF
TGTGCAGCGGGGGTCGGAACTGAAGCTTTCTTT
>TRBD1|NA|TRBV9|TRBJ1-4
CASSAPGQGGEKLFF
TGTGCCAGCAGCGCACCGGGACAGGGAGGTGAAAAACTGTTTTTT
>NA|many|TRBV6-1|TRBJ1-2
CASRLEYGYTF
TGTGCCAGCAGGCTCGAGTATGGCTACACCTTC